These T cell receptor beta chains were read from a single sample in a study of blood T cells in healthy people across ages. TCRdb re-called the 5' RACE reads through MiXCR, storing one row per CDR3 protein. The repertoire holds 600,000 or so distinct CDR3 sequences, roughly 21% seen once, with roughly 3.4% in the top ten. Sequenced sample: blood. The receptors shown here come from a man between 65 and 80 years old in good health. Both conserved end residues are part of each CDR3. D genes are given only for firm matches. Clone size is not always given. Where it is, it says once, few, many or a class for expanded clones.

clone size	J gene	V gene	D gene	CDR3 DNA	CDR3 protein
few	TRBJ2-3	TRBV24-1	.	TGTGCCACCAGTGAGCTGACCTCAGATACGCAGTATTTT	CATSELTSDTQYF
.	TRBJ1-1	TRBV20-1	.	TGCAGTGCTCCCCGACGGACTGAAGCTTTCTTT	CSAPRRTEAFF
once	TRBJ1-1	TRBV6-5	TRBD1	TGTGCCAGCAGTTACTCGACAGGGGCGTTTGACACTGAAGCTTTCTTT	CASSYSTGAFDTEAFF
few	TRBJ1-5	TRBV10-3	TRBD1	TGTGCCATCAGTGGCGGGACAGGGATTCAGCCCCAGCATTTT	CAISGGTGIQPQHF
.	TRBJ2-1	TRBV7-2	.	TGTGCCAGCAGGGCGGGACTCGGAATCAATGAGCAGTTCTTC	CASRAGLGINEQFF
.	TRBJ1-4	TRBV6-1	.	TGTGCCAGCAGTGACGGGGGCCTCGCTAAGGAACTGTTTTTT	CASSDGGLAKELFF
few	TRBJ1-2	TRBV25-1	.	TGTGCCAGCAGTGGGGCCGGCCTGGGGGCCTATGGCTACACCTTC	CASSGAGLGAYGYTF
.	TRBJ1-2	TRBV27	TRBD1	TGTGCCAGCAGTTCGAACCAGGGGGATGGCTACACCTTC	CASSSNQGDGYTF
.	TRBJ2-3	TRBV29-1	.	TGCAGCGTTTTAGGTGACACAGATACGCAGTATTTT	CSVLGDTDTQYF
many	TRBJ2-2	TRBV15	.	TGTGCCACCAGCAGAGGCCAGACCACCGGGGAGCTGTTTTTT	CATSRGQTTGELFF
.	TRBJ2-3	TRBV19	.	TGTGCCAGTAGTTTGTTTGCGGGCGATACGCAGTATTTT	CASSLFAGDTQYF
.	TRBJ2-7	TRBV2	TRBD1	TGTGCCAGCAGTCGAAGGACAGGGCATCTCTACGAGCAGTACTTC	CASSRRTGHLYEQYF
.	TRBJ1-1	TRBV6-6	.	TGTGCCAGCAGTGGTAAGACAGGGAACACTGAAGCTTTCTTT	CASSGKTGNTEAFF
few	TRBJ2-5	TRBV20-1	TRBD1	TGCAGTGCTAGAAGGACAGGGGGCATCCAAGAGACCCAGTACTTC	CSARRTGGIQETQYF
few	TRBJ2-7	TRBV7-9	TRBD1	TGTGCCAGCAGCTTAGAAGGACAGGGATCCCACGAGCAGTACTTC	CASSLEGQGSHEQYF
.	TRBJ2-5	TRBV27	.	TGTGCCAGCAGTTTATCTTGGGTAGGGGAGACCCAGTACTTC	CASSLSWVGETQYF
many	TRBJ2-7	TRBV2	.	TGTGCCACACTCGGCCAGACCTACGAGCAGTACTTC	CATLGQTYEQYF
few	TRBJ2-7	TRBV3-1	.	TGTGCCAGCAGCCAAGATGTGAAGGGTACTTCCTACGAGCAGTACTTC	CASSQDVKGTSYEQYF
medium-sized	TRBJ2-5	TRBV11-2	TRBD2	TGTGCCAGCAGCCGGCGACTAGCCACCCCCCAAGAGACCCAGTACTTC	CASSRRLATPQETQYF
few	TRBJ1-5	TRBV21-1	.	TGTGCCAGCAGCAAAAGAGAACAGGGGCATCAGCCCCAGCATTTT	CASSKREQGHQPQHF
few	TRBJ2-1	TRBV7-2	.	TGTGCCAGCAGCTTAGCGGAGGCAACGCCCACCTACAATGAGCAGTTCTTC	CASSLAEATPTYNEQFF
once	TRBJ2-1	TRBV10-2	.	TGCGCCAGCAGTGTAGGGGGGCGCGGACGGAGTGAGCAGTTCTTC	CASSVGGRGRSEQFF
.	TRBJ1-4	TRBV2	TRBD1	TGTGCCAGCAGTTCCCCGGGACAGGGGGGAAGTGAAAAACTGTTTTTT	CASSSPGQGGSEKLFF
few	TRBJ2-1	TRBV3-1	TRBD2	TGTGCCAGCCGTTCCGGAGGGCAGGGAGGGTACAATGAGCAGTTCTTC	CASRSGGQGGYNEQFF
.	TRBJ2-2	TRBV20-1	.	TGCAGTGCTAGAGTGGACTGGAACACCGGGGAGCTGTTTTTT	CSARVDWNTGELFF
many	TRBJ2-7	TRBV7-9	.	TGTGCCAGCAGTAGCGGATACTCCTACGAGCAGTACTTC	CASSSGYSYEQYF
.	TRBJ2-1	TRBV5-6	TRBD2	TGTGCCAGCAGCTGGGAAAAAGCGGGAGTCTACAATGAGCAGTTCTTC	CASSWEKAGVYNEQFF
.	TRBJ2-3	TRBV29-1	TRBD2	TGCAGCGTTGCGGGATTGGCATCTAGCGGCCCCACAGATACGCAGTATTTT	CSVAGLASSGPTDTQYF
.	TRBJ2-7	TRBV7-8	TRBD1	TGTGCCAGCAGCTTACAGGGGGCAGGGGGAGAGCAGTACTTC	CASSLQGAGGEQYF
few	TRBJ1-4	TRBV2	.	TGTGCCAGCAGTGGGGACGGATCTAATGAAAAACTGTTTTTT	CASSGDGSNEKLFF
.	TRBJ2-1	TRBV20-1	TRBD2	TGCAGTGCTAACAGTGGCAGCGGGGGGTCCTACAATGAGCAGTTCTTC	CSANSGSGGSYNEQFF
few	TRBJ2-7	TRBV11-2	.	TGTGCCAGCAGCCCAACCGGAACCCCCTACGAGCAGTACTTC	CASSPTGTPYEQYF
.	TRBJ2-1	TRBV20-1	.	TGCAGTGCTGCCCCCGGGACGAGGAGCTCCTACAATGAGCAGTTCTTC	CSAAPGTRSSYNEQFF
few	TRBJ1-2	TRBV20-1	.	TGCAGTGCTGTAACAGGGAACTATGGCTACACCTTC	CSAVTGNYGYTF
.	TRBJ1-6	TRBV5-5	TRBD1	TGTGCCAGCAGCACCGGGACAGGGGTATCCTCACCCCTCCACTTT	CASSTGTGVSSPLHF
.	TRBJ1-1	TRBV6-5	.	TGTGCCAGCAGTGCCCTCGATGGGGGGAGCACTGAAGCTTTCTTT	CASSALDGGSTEAFF
many	TRBJ2-3	TRBV18	.	TGTGCCAGCTCACCACGGCCTAGATTCACAGATACGCAGTATTTT	CASSPRPRFTDTQYF
few	TRBJ2-7	TRBV19	.	TGTGCCAGTAGTATGTTCGGCAGGGCTAACGAGCAGTACTTC	CASSMFGRANEQYF
.	TRBJ2-1	TRBV9	TRBD2	TGTGCCAGCAGCGTGGGGGTAGGACTAGCGGGAGGAGGTGAGCAGTTCTTC	CASSVGVGLAGGGEQFF
few	TRBJ2-2	TRBV18	.	TGTGCCAGCTCACCAACAGACACCGGGGAGCTGTTTTTT	CASSPTDTGELFF
few	TRBJ2-5	TRBV6-2/TRBV6-3	TRBD2	TGTGCCAGCACTCCCATAGCGGGAAAGACCCAGTACTTC	CASTPIAGKTQYF
.	TRBJ2-1	TRBV5-1	TRBD2	TGCGCCAGCAGAATAGCGGGAGAGACATTCAATGAGCAGTTCTTC	CASRIAGETFNEQFF